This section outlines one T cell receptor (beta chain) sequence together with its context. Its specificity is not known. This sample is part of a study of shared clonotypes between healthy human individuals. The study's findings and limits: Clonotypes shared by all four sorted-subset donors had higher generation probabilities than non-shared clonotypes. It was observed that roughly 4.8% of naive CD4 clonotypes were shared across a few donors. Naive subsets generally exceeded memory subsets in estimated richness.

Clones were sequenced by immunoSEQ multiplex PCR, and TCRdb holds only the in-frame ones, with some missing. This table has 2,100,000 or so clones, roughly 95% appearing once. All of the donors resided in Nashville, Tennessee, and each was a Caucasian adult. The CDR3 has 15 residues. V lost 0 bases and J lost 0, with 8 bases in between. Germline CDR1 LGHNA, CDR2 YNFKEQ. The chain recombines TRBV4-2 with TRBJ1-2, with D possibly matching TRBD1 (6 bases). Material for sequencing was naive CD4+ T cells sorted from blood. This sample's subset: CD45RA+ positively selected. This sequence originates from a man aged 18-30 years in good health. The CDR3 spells CASSQDQGTNYGYTF. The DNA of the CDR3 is TGTGCCAGCAGCCAAGACCAGGGGACTAACTATGGCTACACCTTC.